Reported below is one T cell receptor beta chain. This entry comes from a study of OX40 agonist ivuxolimab in advanced cancers. About the study: Among those treated, three patients had partial responses, one with hepatocellular carcinoma and two with cutaneous melanoma.

The repertoire was sequenced with immunoSEQ multiplex PCR; TCRdb's copy has only in-frame clones and lacks some. Here the sample spans some 8,000 clones, about four fifths being singletons. The cohort excluded patients with autoimmune disease history or systemic immunosuppression. V lost 3 bases, J lost 2 bases, and 9 bases stayed unmatched. Germline values: CDR1 LGHNA, CDR2 YSLEER. The CDR3 runs to 16 residues. Sequencing was performed on CD4+ or CD8+ T cells sorted from blood, taken in a trial of the OX40 agonist ivuxolimab. This rearrangement joins TRBV4-3 to TRBJ1-1; 7 bases agree with TRBD1. The TCR comes from an adult with an advanced solid tumor such as melanoma, head and neck, liver or kidney cancer. Written as DNA, the CDR3 is TGCGCCAGCAGCCACCCCCCGGGGACAGTTAACACTGAAGCTTTCTTT. Amino acids: CASSHPPGTVNTEAFF.